This T cell receptor beta chain was documented in a study of shared clonotypes between healthy human individuals. Naive CD8 populations comprised CD45RO-negative cells positively selected for CCR7, excluding terminally differentiated effector memory CD45RA+ cells. Data came from immunoSEQ multiplex PCR; TCRdb stores just in-frame clones and leaves some out. The sample holds around 2,000,000 clones; roughly 94% are singletons and the top ten take 1% to 1.5%. This CDR3 is 12 amino acids long. V dropped 4 bases and J dropped 4 bases, with 8 bases sitting between them. From germline, CDR1 is LNHDA and CDR2 SQIVND (reference sequence).

The specimen was naive CD8+ T cells sorted from blood. This TCR was sampled from a man between 18 and 29 years old in good health. The chain uses TRBV19 and TRBJ2-7; unclear D gene. The CDR3 nucleotides read TGTGCCAGTAGTAATGACCTGTACGAGCAGTACTTC. It specifies CASSNDLYEQYF. Supplemented by reference TRBV19 and TRBJ2-7, the full variable domain reads DGGITQSPKYLFRKEGQNVTLSCEQNLNHDAMYWYRQDPGQGLRLIYYSQIVNDFQKGDIAEGYSVSREKKESFPLTVTSAQKNPTAFYLCASSNDLYEQYFGPGTRLTVT.